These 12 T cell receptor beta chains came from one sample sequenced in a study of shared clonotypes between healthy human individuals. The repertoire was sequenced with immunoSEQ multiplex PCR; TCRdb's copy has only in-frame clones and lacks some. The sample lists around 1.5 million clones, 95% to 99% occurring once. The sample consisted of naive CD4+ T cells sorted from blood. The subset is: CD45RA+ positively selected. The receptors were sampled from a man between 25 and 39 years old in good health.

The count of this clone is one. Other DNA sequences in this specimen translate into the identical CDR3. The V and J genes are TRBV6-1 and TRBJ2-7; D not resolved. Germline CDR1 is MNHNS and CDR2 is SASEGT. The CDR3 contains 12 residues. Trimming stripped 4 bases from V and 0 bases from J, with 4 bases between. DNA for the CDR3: TGTGCCAGCAGTGCTAGCTCCTACGAGCAGTACTTC. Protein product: CASSASSYEQYF.

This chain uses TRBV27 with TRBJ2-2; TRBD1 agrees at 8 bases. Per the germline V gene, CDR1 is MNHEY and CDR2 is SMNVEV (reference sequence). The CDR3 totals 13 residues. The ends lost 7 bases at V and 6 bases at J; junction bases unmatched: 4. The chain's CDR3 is CASKDRGAGELFF. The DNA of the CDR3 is TGTGCCAGCAAAGACAGGGGAGCCGGGGAGCTGTTTTTT.

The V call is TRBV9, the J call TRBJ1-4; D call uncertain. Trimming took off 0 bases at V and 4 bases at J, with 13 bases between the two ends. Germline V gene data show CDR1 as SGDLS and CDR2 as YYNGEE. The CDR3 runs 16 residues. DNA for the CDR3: TGTGCCAGCAGCGTAGGGGTGGCGGGGTATAATGAAAAACTGTTTTTT. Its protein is CASSVGVAGYNEKLFF.

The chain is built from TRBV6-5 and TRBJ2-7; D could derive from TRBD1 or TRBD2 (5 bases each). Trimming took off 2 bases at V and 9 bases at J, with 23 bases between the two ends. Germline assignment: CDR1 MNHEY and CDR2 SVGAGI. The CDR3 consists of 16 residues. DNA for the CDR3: TGTGCCAGCAGTTACGCCCGCCGGGACGGAAGGTCTGGGCAGTACTTC. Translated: CASSYARRDGRSGQYF.

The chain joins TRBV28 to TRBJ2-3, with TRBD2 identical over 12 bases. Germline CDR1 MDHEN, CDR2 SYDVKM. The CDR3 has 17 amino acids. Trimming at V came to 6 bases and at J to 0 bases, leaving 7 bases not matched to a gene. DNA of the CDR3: TGTGCCAGCAGCGGATGGACTAGCGGGACTAGCACAGATACGCAGTATTTT. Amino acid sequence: CASSGWTSGTSTDTQYF.

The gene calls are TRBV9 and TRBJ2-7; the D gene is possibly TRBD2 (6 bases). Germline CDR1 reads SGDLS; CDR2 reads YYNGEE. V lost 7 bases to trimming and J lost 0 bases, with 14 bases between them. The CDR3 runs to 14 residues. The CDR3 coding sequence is TGTGCCAGCGGTCGGAGGGAGGACTCCTACGAGCAGTACTTC. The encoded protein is CASGRREDSYEQYF.

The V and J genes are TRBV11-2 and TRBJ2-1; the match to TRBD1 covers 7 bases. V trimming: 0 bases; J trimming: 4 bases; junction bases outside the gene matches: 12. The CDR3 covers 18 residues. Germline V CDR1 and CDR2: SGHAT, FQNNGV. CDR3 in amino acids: CASSLDGRQGGRYNEQFF. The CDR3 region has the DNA TGTGCCAGCAGCTTAGATGGCCGCCAAGGGGGCAGATACAATGAGCAGTTCTTC.

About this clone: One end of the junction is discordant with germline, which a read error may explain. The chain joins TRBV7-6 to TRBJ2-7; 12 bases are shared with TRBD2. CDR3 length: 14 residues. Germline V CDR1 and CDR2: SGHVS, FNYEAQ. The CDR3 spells CASSLAGGGYEQYF. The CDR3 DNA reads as TGTGCCAGCAGCCTAGCGGGAGGGGGATACGAGCAGTACTTC.

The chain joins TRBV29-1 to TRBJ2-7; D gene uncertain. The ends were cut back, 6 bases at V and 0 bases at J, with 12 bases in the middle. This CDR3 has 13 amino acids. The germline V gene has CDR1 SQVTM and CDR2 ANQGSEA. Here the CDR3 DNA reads TGCAGCGTCGTTGGGGTCCCCTCCTACGAGCAGTACTTC. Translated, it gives CSVVGVPSYEQYF.

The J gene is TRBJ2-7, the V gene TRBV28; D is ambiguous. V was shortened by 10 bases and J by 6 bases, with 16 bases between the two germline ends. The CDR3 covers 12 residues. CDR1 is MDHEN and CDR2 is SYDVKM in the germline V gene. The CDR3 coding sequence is TGTGCCACCATGCGGCAGTCGCCCGAGCAGTACTTC. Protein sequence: CATMRQSPEQYF. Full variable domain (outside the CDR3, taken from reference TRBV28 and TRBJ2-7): DVKVTQSSRYLVKRTGEKVFLECVQDMDHENMFWYRQDPGLGLRLIYFSYDVKMKEKGDIPEGYSVSREKKERFSLILESASTNQTSMYLCATMRQSPEQYFGPGTRLTVT.

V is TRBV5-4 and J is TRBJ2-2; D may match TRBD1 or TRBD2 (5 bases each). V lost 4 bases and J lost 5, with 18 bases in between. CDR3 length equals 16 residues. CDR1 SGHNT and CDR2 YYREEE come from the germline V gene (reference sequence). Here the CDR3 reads CASSPVAGEGTGELFF. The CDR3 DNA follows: TGTGCCAGCAGCCCGGTGGCCGGCGAGGGGACCGGGGAGCTGTTTTTT.

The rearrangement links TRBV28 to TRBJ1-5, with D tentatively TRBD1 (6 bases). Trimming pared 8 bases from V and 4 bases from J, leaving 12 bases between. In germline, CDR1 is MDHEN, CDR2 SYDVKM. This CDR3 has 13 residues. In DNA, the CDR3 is TGTGCCAGCGAGACAGGACCAAATCAGCCCCAGCATTTT. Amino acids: CASETGPNQPQHF. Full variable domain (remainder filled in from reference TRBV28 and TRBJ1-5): DVKVTQSSRYLVKRTGEKVFLECVQDMDHENMFWYRQDPGLGLRLIYFSYDVKMKEKGDIPEGYSVSREKKERFSLILESASTNQTSMYLCASETGPNQPQHFGDGTRLSIL.